Listed below are T cell receptor beta chains from one sample, sequenced in a study of response to subunit inactivated influenza vaccine. One entry per CDR3 protein, called by TCRdb with MiXCR from the RT-PCR reads. The sample has 500,000 to 600,000 distinct CDR3 sequences, approximately 7.1% seen once. The input for sequencing was PBMCs from blood, taken roughly 24 months after vaccination. The receptor source for this set is a man aged 50 to 75 who received an inactivated influenza vaccine. The CDR3 runs from the conserved cysteine through the conserved F or W. The order of the fields is D gene, V gene, clone size, J gene, CDR3 DNA, CDR3 protein. D genes are given only for firm matches. Expanded clones get a size class; other rows say once, few or many, or leave the size out.

d_gene: NA; v_gene: TRBV19; abundance: NA; j_gene: TRBJ2-2; CDR3nt: TGTGCCAGTAATCCTACCGGGAGAAAGGTTGGGGAGCTGTTTTTT; CDR3aa: CASNPTGRKVGELFF
d_gene: TRBD2; v_gene: TRBV5-1; abundance: many; j_gene: TRBJ2-2; CDR3nt: TGCGCCAGCAGCTTGGTACTAGCGGGCACCGGGGAGCTGTTTTTT; CDR3aa: CASSLVLAGTGELFF
d_gene: NA; v_gene: TRBV10-2; abundance: NA; j_gene: TRBJ1-2; CDR3nt: TGCGCCAGCAGTGACCCTAGGGGGTCTGGCTACACCTTC; CDR3aa: CASSDPRGSGYTF
d_gene: NA; v_gene: TRBV7-2; abundance: many; j_gene: TRBJ2-5; CDR3nt: TGTGCCAGCAGCTCCCTCGGGAATCGCGAGACCCAGTACTTC; CDR3aa: CASSSLGNRETQYF
d_gene: NA; v_gene: TRBV28; abundance: NA; j_gene: TRBJ2-1; CDR3nt: TGTGCCAGCACCGAAACTAGTTCCAATGAGCAGTTCTTC; CDR3aa: CASTETSSNEQFF
d_gene: NA; v_gene: TRBV4-1; abundance: NA; j_gene: TRBJ1-6; CDR3nt: TGCGCCAGCAGCCAAGAAAGGGCCCCCAATTCACCCCTCCACTTT; CDR3aa: CASSQERAPNSPLHF
d_gene: TRBD1; v_gene: TRBV20-1; abundance: NA; j_gene: TRBJ2-7; CDR3nt: TGCAGTGCTAGAGTGGGGACAGGACCCTACGAGCAGTACTTC; CDR3aa: CSARVGTGPYEQYF
d_gene: NA; v_gene: TRBV7-2; abundance: many; j_gene: TRBJ2-3; CDR3nt: TGTGCCAGCAGCTTAGTCTCCCCAGGGATAGGCGCAGATACGCAGTATTTT; CDR3aa: CASSLVSPGIGADTQYF
d_gene: NA; v_gene: TRBV15; abundance: NA; j_gene: TRBJ2-1; CDR3nt: TGTGCCACCAGCAGAGAGGGTTTCCAGTTGGGCTCCTACAATGAGCAGTTCTTC; CDR3aa: CATSREGFQLGSYNEQFF
d_gene: TRBD1; v_gene: TRBV12-3/TRBV12-4; abundance: many; j_gene: TRBJ2-5; CDR3nt: TGTGCCAGCAGTCCACCCGGGACAGGCGAGACCCAGTACTTC; CDR3aa: CASSPPGTGETQYF